Shown below are 15 T cell receptor beta chains from a single sample sequenced in a study of T cells in localized non-small cell lung cancer. Only in-frame clones appear in the TCRdb table, and some are missing; sequencing was by immunoSEQ multiplex PCR. The sample includes around 140,000 clones, roughly 90% of them seen just once. The sequencing used peripheral blood, collected before any cancer treatment. These receptors were obtained from a female donor over 55 with stage I lung adenocarcinoma.

This clone has a single count. The genes are TRBV11-2 and TRBJ1-1; 8 nucleotides match TRBD1. Germline loops: CDR1 SGHAT, CDR2 FQNNGV. The length of the CDR3 is 14 residues. The V and J ends lost 3 bases and 2 bases, in that order; junction bases with no gene match: 2. The CDR3 sequence is CASSFGQGNTEAFF. CDR3 bases: TGTGCCAGCAGCTTCGGACAGGGAAACACTGAAGCTTTCTTT.

The rearrangement uses TRBV2 and TRBJ2-5; tentatively, D is TRBD2 (6 bases). V was pared by 5 bases and J by 2 bases, with 9 bases between. This CDR3 is 13 amino acids long. CDR1 SNHLY and CDR2 FYNNEI come from the germline V gene. CDR3: CASSSSVQETQYF. In DNA, the CDR3 is TGTGCCAGCAGTTCTAGCGTGCAAGAGACCCAGTACTTC.

This sequence joins TRBV9 and TRBJ2-2; 9 bases map to TRBD2. This CDR3 comprises 19 residues. V shed 0 bases, J shed 6 bases, and the junction held 15 bases outside the gene matches. The germline CDR1 and CDR2 sequences are SGDLS and YYNGEE. The CDR3 DNA reads TGTGCCAGCAGCGTAGTAGGCGAGCTAGCGGGAATTCATGCCGGGGAGCTGTTTTTT. This sequence encodes CASSVVGELAGIHAGELFF.

J is TRBJ2-7 and V is TRBV7-8; D perhaps matches TRBD2 (6 bases). There are 17 residues in the CDR3. CDR1 and CDR2 from the germline V gene are SGHVS and FQNEAQ. V lost 2 bases and J 0 bases, leaving 17 bases between the germline ends. The CDR3 here is CASSLLTPGGGSYEQYF. The CDR3 bases are TGTGCCAGCAGCTTATTAACCCCCGGGGGAGGCTCCTACGAGCAGTACTTC.

J is TRBJ1-3 and V is TRBV30; D might be TRBD1 (6 bases). The CDR3 is made up of 16 amino acids. Trimming took off 5 bases at V and 0 bases at J, with 17 bases between the two ends. The germline V gene has CDR1 GTSNPN and CDR2 SVGIG (reference sequence). CDR3 loop: CAWGRGRPSSGNTIYF. The CDR3 DNA follows: TGTGCCTGGGGGAGGGGGAGGCCCAGCTCTGGAAACACCATATATTTT.

The chain couples TRBV11-3 to TRBJ1-1; D unresolved. This CDR3 contains 14 residues. Germline CDR1 SGHNT, CDR2 YENEEA. Between the trimmed V and J ends, which lost 1 base and 3 bases, there was a span of 9 bases. CDR3 nucleotide sequence: TGTGCCAGCAGCTTAGGGGCGGGCGACACTGAAGCTTTCTTT. Amino acids: CASSLGAGDTEAFF.

In nucleotides, the CDR3 is TGTGCCAGCAGCCAAACAGGGTACTCTGGAAACACCATATATTTT. Its translation is CASSQTGYSGNTIYF. The chain couples TRBV5-8 to TRBJ1-3; TRBD1 is a possible D gene (6 bases). CDR1 is SGHTS and CDR2 is YDEGEE in the germline V gene. Deletions cut 4 bases from V and 0 bases from J, with 11 bases between. CDR3 length: 15 residues.

This sequence joins TRBV15 and TRBJ2-2; D possibly corresponds to TRBD2 (7 bases). There are 16 residues in the CDR3. The germline V and J ends were trimmed by 0 bases and 4 bases, with 12 bases remaining between them. Looked up from germline, CDR1 is LNHNV and CDR2 is YYDKDF (reference sequence). The CDR3 loop is CATSRDQGGGTGELFF. CDR3 coding DNA: TGTGCCACCAGCAGAGACCAGGGAGGGGGCACCGGGGAGCTGTTTTTT.

The chain couples TRBV18 to TRBJ2-7; the D gene could be TRBD1 or TRBD2 (6 bases each). Germline V CDR1 and CDR2: KGHSH, LQKENI. The CDR3 has 15 residues. Deletions cut 4 bases from V and 3 bases from J, with 16 bases between. The CDR3 here is CASSLLGGTIYEQYF. DNA for the CDR3: TGTGCCAGCTCACTACTAGGGGGGACCATCTACGAGCAGTACTTC.

The rearrangement links TRBV7-2 to TRBJ2-1, with D perhaps TRBD2 (6 bases). The CDR3 covers 14 residues. Germline values: CDR1 SGHTA, CDR2 FQGNSA. Trimming pared 4 bases from V and 7 bases from J, leaving 14 bases between. CDR3 sequence reads: CASSWRDSRNEQFF. CDR3 coding DNA: TGTGCCAGCAGCTGGAGGGACTCCCGGAATGAGCAGTTCTTC. Full variable domain (outside the CDR3, taken from reference TRBV7-2 and TRBJ2-1): GAGVSQSPSNKVTEKGKDVELRCDPISGHTALYWYRQSLGQGLEFLIYFQGNSAPDKSGLPSDRFSAERTGGSVSTLTIQRTQQEDSAVYLCASSWRDSRNEQFFGPGTRLTVL.

The gene calls are TRBV5-1 and TRBJ2-5, with unresolved D. This CDR3 is built from 11 residues. CDR1 SGHRS and CDR2 YFSETQ come from the germline V gene. The ends were cut back, 3 bases at V and 1 base at J, with 1 base in the middle. CDR3 residues: CASSSQETQYF. CDR3 sequence (DNA): TGCGCCAGCAGCTCCCAAGAGACCCAGTACTTC.

This clone has only one observation. The rearrangement joins TRBV27 to TRBJ2-1; 7 nucleotides match TRBD2. Losses at the gene ends were 3 bases for V and 5 bases for J; bases not matched to a gene: 7. Germline CDR1 is MNHEY and CDR2 is SMNVEV (reference sequence). There are 15 residues in the CDR3. CDR3 sequence (DNA): TGTGCCAGCAGTTTGTGGCTAGCGGTAAACAATGAGCAGTTCTTC. Its protein is CASSLWLAVNNEQFF.

The chain recombines TRBV27 with TRBJ2-3; TRBD1 might be the D (6 bases). The germline gives CDR1 MNHEY, CDR2 SMNVEV (reference sequence). This CDR3 region has 15 residues. The ends were cut back, 6 bases at V and 1 base at J, with 14 bases in the middle. The CDR3: CASRVRDKGTDTQYF. DNA for the CDR3: TGTGCCAGCAGGGTCCGGGACAAGGGCACAGATACGCAGTATTTT.

J is TRBJ2-2 and V is TRBV9; TRBD1 might be the D (6 bases). The CDR3 runs 16 residues. V shed 3 bases and J shed 4 bases, with 16 bases lying between them. Germline CDR1 and CDR2: SGDLS and YYNGEE. The CDR3: CASSGTVNPATGELFF. The CDR3 coding sequence is TGTGCCAGCAGCGGGACAGTTAATCCGGCCACCGGGGAGCTGTTTTTT.

The chain has TRBV6-1 and TRBJ2-3; D is ambiguous. This CDR3 is 17 amino acids long. Trimming shortened V by 4 bases and J by 0 bases, and 17 bases separated the two germline ends. Germline assignment: CDR1 MNHNS and CDR2 SASEGT. In DNA, the CDR3 is TGTGCCAGCAGTGGAAGGACCCCCGCTGCTAGCACAGATACGCAGTATTTT. As protein: CASSGRTPAASTDTQYF.